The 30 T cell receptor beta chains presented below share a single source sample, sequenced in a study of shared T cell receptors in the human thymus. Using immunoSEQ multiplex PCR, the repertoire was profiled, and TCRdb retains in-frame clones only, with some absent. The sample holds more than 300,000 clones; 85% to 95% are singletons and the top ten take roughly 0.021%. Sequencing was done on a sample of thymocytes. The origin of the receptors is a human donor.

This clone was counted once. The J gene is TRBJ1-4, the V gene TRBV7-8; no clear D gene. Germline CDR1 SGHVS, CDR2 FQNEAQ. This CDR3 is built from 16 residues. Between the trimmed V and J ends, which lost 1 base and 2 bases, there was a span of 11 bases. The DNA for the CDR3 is TGTGCCAGCAGCTTAGGGACGAAAGCCACTAATGAAAAACTGTTTTTT. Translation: CASSLGTKATNEKLFF.

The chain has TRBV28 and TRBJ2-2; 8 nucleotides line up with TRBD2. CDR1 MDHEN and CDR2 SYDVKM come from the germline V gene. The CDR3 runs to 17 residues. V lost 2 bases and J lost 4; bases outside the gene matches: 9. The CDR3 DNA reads TGTGCCAGCAGTTTAACGGCTAGCGGGCCGGGCACCGGGGAGCTGTTTTTT. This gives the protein CASSLTASGPGTGELFF.

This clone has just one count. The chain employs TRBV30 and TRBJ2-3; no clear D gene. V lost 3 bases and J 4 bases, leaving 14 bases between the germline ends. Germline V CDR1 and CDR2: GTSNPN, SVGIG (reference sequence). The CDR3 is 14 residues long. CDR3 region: CAWRPQHSPDTQYF. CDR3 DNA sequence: TGTGCCTGGAGGCCTCAACATAGCCCAGATACGCAGTATTTT.

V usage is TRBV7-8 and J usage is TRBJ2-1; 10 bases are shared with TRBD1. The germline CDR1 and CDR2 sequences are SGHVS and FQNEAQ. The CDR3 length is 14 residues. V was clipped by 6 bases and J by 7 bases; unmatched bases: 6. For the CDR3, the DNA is TGTGCCAGCAGTCGGACAGGGGGTTCAAATGAGCAGTTCTTC. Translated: CASSRTGGSNEQFF. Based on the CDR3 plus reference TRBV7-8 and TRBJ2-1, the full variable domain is GAGVSQSPRYKVAKRGQDVALRCDPISGHVSLFWYQQALGQGPEFLTYFQNEAQLDKSGLPSDRFFAERPEGSVSTLKIQRTQQEDSAVYLCASSRTGGSNEQFFGPGTRLTVL.

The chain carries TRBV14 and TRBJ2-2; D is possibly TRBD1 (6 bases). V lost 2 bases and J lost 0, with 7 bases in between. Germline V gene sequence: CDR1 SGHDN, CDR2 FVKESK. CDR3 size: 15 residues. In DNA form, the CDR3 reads TGTGCCAGCAGCCAACAGGGGCCGAACACCGGGGAGCTGTTTTTT. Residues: CASSQQGPNTGELFF.

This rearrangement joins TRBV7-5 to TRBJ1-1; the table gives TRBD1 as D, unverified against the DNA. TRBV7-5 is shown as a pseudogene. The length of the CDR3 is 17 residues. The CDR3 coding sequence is TGTGTCAGAAGCTTAGCTGGACAGGGGGCGCCGGACACTGAAGCTTTCTTT. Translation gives CVRSLAGQGAPDTEAFF.

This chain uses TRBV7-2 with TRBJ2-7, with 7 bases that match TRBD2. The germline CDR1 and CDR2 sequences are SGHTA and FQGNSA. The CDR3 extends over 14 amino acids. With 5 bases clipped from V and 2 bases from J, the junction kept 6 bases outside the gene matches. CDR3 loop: CASSRTSAAYEQYF. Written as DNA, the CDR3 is TGTGCCAGCAGCCGAACTAGCGCGGCCTACGAGCAGTACTTC. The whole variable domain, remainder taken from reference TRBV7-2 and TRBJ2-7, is GAGVSQSPSNKVTEKGKDVELRCDPISGHTALYWYRQSLGQGLEFLIYFQGNSAPDKSGLPSDRFSAERTGGSVSTLTIQRTQQEDSAVYLCASSRTSAAYEQYFGPGTRLTVT.

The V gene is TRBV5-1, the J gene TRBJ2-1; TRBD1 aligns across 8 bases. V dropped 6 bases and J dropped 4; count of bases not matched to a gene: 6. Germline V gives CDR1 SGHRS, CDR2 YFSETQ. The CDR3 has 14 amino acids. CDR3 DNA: TGCGCCAGCAACCGACAGGGGCCGTACAATGAGCAGTTCTTC. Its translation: CASNRQGPYNEQFF. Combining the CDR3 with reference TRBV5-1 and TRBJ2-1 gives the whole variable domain KAGVTQTPRYLIKTRGQQVTLSCSPISGHRSVSWYQQTPGQGLQFLFEYFSETQRNKGNFPGRFSGRQFSNSRSEMNVSTLELGDSALYLCASNRQGPYNEQFFGPGTRLTVL.

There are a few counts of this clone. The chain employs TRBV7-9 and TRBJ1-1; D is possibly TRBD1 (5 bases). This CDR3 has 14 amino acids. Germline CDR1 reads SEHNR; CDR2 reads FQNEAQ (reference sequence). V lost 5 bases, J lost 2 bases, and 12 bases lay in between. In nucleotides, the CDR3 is TGTGCCAGCAGCCCGCCGGGACGTAACACTGAAGCTTTCTTT. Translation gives CASSPPGRNTEAFF.

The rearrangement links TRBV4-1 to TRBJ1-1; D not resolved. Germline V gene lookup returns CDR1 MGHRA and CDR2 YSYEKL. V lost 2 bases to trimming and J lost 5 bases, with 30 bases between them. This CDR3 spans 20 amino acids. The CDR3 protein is CASSQLGGIVPLGNETEAFF. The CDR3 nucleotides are TGCGCCAGCAGCCAACTCGGAGGCATCGTGCCTCTGGGGAACGAAACTGAAGCTTTCTTT.

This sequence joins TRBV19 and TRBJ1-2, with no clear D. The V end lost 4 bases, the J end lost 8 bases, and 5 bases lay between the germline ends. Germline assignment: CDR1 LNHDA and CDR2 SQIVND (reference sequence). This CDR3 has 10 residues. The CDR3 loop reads CASSRDGYTF. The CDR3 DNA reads TGTGCCAGTAGTAGAGACGGCTACACCTTC.

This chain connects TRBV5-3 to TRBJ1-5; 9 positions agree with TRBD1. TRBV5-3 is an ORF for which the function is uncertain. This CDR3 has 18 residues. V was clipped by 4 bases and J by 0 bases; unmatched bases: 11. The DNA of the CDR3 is TGTGCCAGAAGCCCCCCGGGACAGGGACTAAATAGCAATCAGCCCCAGCATTTT. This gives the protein CARSPPGQGLNSNQPQHF.

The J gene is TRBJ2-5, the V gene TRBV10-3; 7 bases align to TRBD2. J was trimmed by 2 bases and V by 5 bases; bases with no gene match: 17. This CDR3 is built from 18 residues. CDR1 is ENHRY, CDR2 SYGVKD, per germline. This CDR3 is CAISLYHPPSGDQETQYF. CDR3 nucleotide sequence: TGTGCCATCAGTCTCTATCACCCGCCTAGCGGAGATCAAGAGACCCAGTACTTC.

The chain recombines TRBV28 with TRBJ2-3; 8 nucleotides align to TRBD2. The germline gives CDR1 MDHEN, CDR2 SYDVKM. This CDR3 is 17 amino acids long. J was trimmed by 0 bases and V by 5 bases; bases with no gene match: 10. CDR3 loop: CASSPSGLAESTDTQYF. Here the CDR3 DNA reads TGTGCCAGCAGTCCTAGCGGGCTAGCGGAGAGCACAGATACGCAGTATTTT.

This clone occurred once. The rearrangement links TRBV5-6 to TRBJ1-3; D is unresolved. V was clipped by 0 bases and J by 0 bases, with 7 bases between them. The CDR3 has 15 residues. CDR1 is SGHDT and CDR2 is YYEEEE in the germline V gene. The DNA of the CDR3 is TGTGCCAGCAGCTTGGCGAGCCACTCTGGAAACACCATATATTTT. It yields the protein CASSLASHSGNTIYF. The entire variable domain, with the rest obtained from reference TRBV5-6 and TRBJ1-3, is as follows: DAGVTQSPTHLIKTRGQQVTLRCSPKSGHDTVSWYQQALGQGPQFIFQYYEEEERQRGNFPDRFSGHQFPNYSSELNVNALLLGDSALYLCASSLASHSGNTIYFGEGSWLTVV.

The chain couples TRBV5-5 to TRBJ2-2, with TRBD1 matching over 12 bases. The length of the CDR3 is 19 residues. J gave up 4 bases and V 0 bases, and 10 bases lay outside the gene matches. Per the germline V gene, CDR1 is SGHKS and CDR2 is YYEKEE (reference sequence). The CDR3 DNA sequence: TGTGCCAGCAGCTTGGTCGGGACAGGGGGCAGAGCCGGCACCGGGGAGCTGTTTTTT. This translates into CASSLVGTGGRAGTGELFF.

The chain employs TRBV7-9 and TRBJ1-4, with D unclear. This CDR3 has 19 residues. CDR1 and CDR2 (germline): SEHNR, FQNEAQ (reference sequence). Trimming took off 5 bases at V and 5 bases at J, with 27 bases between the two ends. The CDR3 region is CASSKRRVPVWGFNEKLFF. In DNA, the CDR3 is TGTGCCAGCAGCAAACGGAGGGTACCGGTGTGGGGTTTCAATGAAAAACTGTTTTTT.

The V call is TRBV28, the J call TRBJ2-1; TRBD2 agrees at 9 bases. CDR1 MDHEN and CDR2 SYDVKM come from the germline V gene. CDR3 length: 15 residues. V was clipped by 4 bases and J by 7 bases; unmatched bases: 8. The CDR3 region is CASSSLAGLLNEQFF. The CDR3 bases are TGTGCCAGCAGTTCCCTAGCGGGGCTGCTTAATGAGCAGTTCTTC.

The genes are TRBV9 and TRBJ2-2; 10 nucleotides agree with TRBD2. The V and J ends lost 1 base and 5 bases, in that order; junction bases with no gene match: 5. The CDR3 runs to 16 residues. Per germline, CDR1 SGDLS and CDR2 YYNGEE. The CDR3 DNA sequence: TGTGCCAGCAGCGTACTTTCTAGCGGGAGAACCGGGGAGCTGTTTTTT. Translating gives CASSVLSSGRTGELFF. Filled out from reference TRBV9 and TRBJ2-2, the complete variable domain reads DSGVTQTPKHLITATGQRVTLRCSPRSGDLSVYWYQQSLDQGLQFLIQYYNGEERAKGNILERFSAQQFPDLHSELNLSSLELGDSALYFCASSVLSSGRTGELFFGEGSRLTVL.

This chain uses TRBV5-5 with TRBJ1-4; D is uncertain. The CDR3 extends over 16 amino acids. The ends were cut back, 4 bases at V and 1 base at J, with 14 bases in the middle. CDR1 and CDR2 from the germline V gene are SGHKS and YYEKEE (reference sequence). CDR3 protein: CASSLRRVQTNEKLFF. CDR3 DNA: TGTGCCAGCAGCCTTCGACGAGTTCAAACTAATGAAAAACTGTTTTTT.

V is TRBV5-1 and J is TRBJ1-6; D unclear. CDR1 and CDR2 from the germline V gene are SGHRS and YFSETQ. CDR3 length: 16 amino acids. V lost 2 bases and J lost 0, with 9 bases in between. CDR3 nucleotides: TGCGCCAGCAGCTTTCAGTTTAGCTCCTATAATTCACCCCTCCACTTT. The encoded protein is CASSFQFSSYNSPLHF.

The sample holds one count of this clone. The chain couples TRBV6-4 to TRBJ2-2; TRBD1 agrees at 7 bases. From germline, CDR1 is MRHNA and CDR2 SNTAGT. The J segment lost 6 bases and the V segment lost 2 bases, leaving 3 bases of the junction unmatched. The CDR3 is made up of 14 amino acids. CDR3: CASSDHGQAGELFF. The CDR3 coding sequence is TGTGCCAGCAGTGACCATGGACAGGCCGGGGAGCTGTTTTTT.

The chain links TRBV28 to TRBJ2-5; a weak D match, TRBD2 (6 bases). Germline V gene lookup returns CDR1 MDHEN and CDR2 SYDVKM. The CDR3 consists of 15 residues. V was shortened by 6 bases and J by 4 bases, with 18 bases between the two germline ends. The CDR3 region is CASSPGGIERETQYF. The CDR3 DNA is TGTGCCAGCAGCCCTGGGGGGATCGAGAGAGAGACCCAGTACTTC. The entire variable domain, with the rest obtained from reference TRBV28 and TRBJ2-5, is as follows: DVKVTQSSRYLVKRTGEKVFLECVQDMDHENMFWYRQDPGLGLRLIYFSYDVKMKEKGDIPEGYSVSREKKERFSLILESASTNQTSMYLCASSPGGIERETQYFGPGTRLLVL.

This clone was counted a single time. The CDR3 spells CASSYGATPYEQYF. The CDR3 nucleotides are TGTGCCAGCAGTTACGGGGCAACCCCCTACGAGCAGTACTTC. J is TRBJ2-7 and V is TRBV28, with D perhaps being TRBD1 or TRBD2 (5 bases each). The germline V gene encodes CDR1 MDHEN and CDR2 SYDVKM. This CDR3 has 14 amino acids. V was clipped by 4 bases and J by 2 bases, with 12 bases between them.

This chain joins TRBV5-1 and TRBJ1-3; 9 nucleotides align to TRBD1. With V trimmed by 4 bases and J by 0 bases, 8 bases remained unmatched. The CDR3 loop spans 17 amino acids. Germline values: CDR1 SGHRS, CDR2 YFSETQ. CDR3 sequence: CASSILTGQGSGNTIYF. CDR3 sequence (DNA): TGCGCCAGCAGCATACTGACGGGACAGGGCTCTGGAAACACCATATATTTT.

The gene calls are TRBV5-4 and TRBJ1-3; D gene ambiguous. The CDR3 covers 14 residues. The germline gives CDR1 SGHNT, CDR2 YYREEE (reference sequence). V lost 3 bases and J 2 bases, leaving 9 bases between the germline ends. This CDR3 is CASSSGRTGNTIYF. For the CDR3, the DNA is TGTGCCAGCAGCTCCGGACGCACTGGAAACACCATATATTTT.

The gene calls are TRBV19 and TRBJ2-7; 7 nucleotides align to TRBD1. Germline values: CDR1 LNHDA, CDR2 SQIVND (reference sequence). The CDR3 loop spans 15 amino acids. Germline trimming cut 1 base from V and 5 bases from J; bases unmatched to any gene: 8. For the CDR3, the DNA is TGTGCCAGTAGTATAGTTGCGACAGGGACCCACGAGCAGTACTTC. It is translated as CASSIVATGTHEQYF.

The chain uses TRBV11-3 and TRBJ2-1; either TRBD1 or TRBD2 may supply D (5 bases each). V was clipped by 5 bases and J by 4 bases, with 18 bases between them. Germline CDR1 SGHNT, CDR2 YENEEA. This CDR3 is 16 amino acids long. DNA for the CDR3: TGTGCCAGCAGCGTAACGCCGCAGGGCGGGTACAATGAGCAGTTCTTC. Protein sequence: CASSVTPQGGYNEQFF.

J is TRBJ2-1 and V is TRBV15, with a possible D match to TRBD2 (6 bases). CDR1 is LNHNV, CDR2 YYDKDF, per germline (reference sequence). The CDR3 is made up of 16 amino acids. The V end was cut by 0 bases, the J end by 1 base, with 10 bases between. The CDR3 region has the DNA TGTGCCACCAGCAGAGATCTCGCGGGATCCTACAATGAGCAGTTCTTC. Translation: CATSRDLAGSYNEQFF. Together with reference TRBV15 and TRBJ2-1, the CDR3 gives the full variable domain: DAMVIQNPRYQVTQFGKPVTLSCSQTLNHNVMYWYQQKSSQAPKLLFHYYDKDFNNEADTPDNFQSRRPNTSFCFLDIRSPGLGDTAMYLCATSRDLAGSYNEQFFGPGTRLTVL.

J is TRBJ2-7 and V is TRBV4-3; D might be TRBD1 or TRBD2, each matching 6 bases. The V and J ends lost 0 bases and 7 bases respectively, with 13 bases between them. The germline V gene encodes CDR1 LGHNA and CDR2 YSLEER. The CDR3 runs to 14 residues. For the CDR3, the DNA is TGCGCCAGCAGCCAAGATCAAAGGGGGAGGGAGCAGTACTTC. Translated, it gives CASSQDQRGREQYF.